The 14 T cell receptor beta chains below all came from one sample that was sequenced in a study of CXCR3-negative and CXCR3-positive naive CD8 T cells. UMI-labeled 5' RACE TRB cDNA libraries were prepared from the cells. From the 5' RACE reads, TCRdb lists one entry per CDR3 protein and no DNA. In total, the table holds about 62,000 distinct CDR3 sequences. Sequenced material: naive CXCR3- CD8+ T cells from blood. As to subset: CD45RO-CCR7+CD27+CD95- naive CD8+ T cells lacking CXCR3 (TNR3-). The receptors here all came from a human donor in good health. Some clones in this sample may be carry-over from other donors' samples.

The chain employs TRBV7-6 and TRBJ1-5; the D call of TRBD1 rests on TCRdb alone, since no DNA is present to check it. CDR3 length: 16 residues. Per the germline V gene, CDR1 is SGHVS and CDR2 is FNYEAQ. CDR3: CASTPGTGFSNQPQHF.

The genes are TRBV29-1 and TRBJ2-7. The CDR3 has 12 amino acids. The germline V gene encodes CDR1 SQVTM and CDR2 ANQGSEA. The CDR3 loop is CSVGAGAYEQYF.

CDR3 loop: CAIDAGSGTGELFF. The J gene is TRBJ2-2, the V gene TRBV10-3; TCRdb names TRBD2, which stays unverified in the absence of DNA. The CDR3 loop spans 14 amino acids. Germline CDR1 is ENHRY and CDR2 is SYGVKD.

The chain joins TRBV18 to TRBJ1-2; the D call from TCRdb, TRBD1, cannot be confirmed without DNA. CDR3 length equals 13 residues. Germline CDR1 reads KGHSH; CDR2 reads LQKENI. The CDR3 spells CASSPPGQIGYTF.

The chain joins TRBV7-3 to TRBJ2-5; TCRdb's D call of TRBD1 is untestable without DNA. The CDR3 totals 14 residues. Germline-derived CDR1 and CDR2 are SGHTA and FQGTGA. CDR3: CASSLTGTQETQYF.

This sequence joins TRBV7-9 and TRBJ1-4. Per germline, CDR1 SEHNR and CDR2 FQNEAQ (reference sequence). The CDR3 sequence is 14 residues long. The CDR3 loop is CASSLASGGEKLFF.

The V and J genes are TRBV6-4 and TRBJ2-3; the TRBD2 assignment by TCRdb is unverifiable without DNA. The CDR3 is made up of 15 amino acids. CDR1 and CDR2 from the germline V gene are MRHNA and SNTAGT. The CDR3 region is CASSDSSGGADTQYF.

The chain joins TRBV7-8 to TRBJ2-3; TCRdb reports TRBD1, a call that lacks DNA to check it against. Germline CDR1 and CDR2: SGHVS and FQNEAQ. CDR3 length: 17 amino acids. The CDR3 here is CASSSHPGGDFTDTQYF.

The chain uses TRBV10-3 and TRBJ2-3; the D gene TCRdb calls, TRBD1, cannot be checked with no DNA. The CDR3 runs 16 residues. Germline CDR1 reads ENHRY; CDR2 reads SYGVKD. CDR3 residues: CAISGSGAAPTDTQYF.

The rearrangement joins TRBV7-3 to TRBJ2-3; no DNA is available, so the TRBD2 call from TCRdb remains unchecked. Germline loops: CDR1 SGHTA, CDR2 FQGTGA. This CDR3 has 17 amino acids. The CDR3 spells CASSARGAGDLTDTQYF.

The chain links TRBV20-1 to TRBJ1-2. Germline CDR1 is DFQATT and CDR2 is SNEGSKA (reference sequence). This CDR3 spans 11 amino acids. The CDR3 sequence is CSARVDLGYTF.

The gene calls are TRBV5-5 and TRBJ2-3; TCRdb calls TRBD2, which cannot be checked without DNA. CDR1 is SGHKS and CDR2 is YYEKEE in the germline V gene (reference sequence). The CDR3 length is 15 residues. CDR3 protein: CASTPRGGKGDTQYF.

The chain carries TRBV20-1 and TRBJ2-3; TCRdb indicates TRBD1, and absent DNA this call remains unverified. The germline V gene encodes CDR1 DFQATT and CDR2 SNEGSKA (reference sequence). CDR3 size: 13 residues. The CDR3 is CSAREGEADTQYF.

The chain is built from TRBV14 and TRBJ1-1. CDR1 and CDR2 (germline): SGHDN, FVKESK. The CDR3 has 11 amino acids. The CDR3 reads CASSQVLETFF.